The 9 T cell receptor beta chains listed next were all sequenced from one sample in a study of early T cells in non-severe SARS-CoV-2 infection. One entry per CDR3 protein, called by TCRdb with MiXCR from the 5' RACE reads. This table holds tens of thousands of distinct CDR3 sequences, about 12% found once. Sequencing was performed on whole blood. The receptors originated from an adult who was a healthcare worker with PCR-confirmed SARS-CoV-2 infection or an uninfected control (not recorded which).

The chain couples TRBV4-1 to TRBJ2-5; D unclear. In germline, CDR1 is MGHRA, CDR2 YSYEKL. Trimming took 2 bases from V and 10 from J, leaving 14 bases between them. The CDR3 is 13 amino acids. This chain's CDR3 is CASSQRAEQDQYF. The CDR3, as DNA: TGCGCCAGCAGCCAACGGGCCGAGCAAGACCAGTACTTC.

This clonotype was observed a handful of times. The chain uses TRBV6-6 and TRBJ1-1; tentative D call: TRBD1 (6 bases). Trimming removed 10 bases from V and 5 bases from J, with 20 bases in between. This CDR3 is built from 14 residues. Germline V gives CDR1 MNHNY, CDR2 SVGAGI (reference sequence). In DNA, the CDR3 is TGTGCCATCCGGGACACCCGAATGTGGACTGAAGCTTTCTTT. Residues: CAIRDTRMWTEAFF.

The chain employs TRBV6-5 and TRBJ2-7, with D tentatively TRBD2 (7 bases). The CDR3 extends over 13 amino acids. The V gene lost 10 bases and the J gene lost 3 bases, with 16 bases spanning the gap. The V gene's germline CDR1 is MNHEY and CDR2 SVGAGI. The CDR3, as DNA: TGTGCCACCTCAAAGGGGGGGAACTACGAGCAGTACTTC. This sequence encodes CATSKGGNYEQYF.

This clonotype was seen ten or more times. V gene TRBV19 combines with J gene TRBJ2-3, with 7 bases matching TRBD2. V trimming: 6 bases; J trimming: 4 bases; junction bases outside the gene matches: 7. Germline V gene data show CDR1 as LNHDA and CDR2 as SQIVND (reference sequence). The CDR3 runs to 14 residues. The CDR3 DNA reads TGTGCCAGTAGCTTCGTCGGACTAGCAGATACGCAGTATTTT. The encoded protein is CASSFVGLADTQYF.

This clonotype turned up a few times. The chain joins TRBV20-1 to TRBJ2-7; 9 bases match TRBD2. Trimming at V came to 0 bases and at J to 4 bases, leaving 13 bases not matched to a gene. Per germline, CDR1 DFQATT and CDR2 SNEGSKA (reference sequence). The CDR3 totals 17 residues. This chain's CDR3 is CSARDRRAGGGLYEQYF. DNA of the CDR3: TGCAGTGCTAGAGATAGGCGAGCGGGAGGAGGCCTATACGAGCAGTACTTC.

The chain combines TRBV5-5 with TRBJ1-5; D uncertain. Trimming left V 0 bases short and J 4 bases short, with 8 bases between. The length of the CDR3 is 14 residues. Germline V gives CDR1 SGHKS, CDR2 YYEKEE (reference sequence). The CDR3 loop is CASSLEVGNQPQHF. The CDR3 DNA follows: TGTGCCAGCAGCTTGGAGGTGGGGAATCAGCCCCAGCATTTT. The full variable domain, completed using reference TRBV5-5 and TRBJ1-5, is DAGVTQSPTHLIKTRGQQVTLRCSPISGHKSVSWYQQVLGQGPQFIFQYYEKEERGRGNFPDRFSARQFPNYSSELNVNALLLGDSALYLCASSLEVGNQPQHFGDGTRLSIL.

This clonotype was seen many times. The CDR3 sequence is CASSIAPTWAQHF. DNA for the CDR3: TGTGCCAGTAGTATAGCCCCCACGTGGGCCCAGCATTTT. The genes are TRBV19 and TRBJ1-5; D gene ambiguous. The V gene lost 1 base and the J gene lost 11 bases, with 12 bases spanning the gap. This CDR3 contains 13 residues. The germline V gene encodes CDR1 LNHDA and CDR2 SQIVND (reference sequence).

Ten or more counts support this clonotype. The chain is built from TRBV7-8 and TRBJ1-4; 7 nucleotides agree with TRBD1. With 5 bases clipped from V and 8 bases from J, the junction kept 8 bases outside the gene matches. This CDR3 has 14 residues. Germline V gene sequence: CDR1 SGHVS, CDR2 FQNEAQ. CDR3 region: CASSSSGTAEKLFF. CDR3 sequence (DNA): TGTGCCAGCAGCAGTAGCGGGACAGCAGAAAAACTGTTTTTT.

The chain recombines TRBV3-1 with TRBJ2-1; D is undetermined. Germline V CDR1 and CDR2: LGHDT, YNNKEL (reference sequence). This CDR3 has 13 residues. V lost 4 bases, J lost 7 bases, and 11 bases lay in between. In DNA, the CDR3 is TGTGCCAGCAGCCTTCGAAACCGTAATGAGCAGTTCTTC. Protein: CASSLRNRNEQFF.